This T cell receptor (beta chain) was observed in a study of regulatory T cells in long-lasting Graves disease (dated by TCRdb to the early 2020s). Regarding the research as a whole: Persistent Graves' disease meant more than 5 years of antithyroid drug treatment with TSH receptor autoantibodies that stayed positive. This study used TCR sequencing and RNA sequencing of peripheral blood to compare persistent Graves' disease patients against newly diagnosed Graves' disease patients. The study was registered as a clinical trial and conducted in China. A total of roughly 35 samples underwent TCR sequencing: about 13 from persistent and about 20 from newly diagnosed Graves' disease patients. On average, persistent Graves' disease patients in the clinical cohort had been on antithyroid drugs for roughly 11 years.

Study-level results and caveats: Because the primary lesion, thyroid tissue, could not be accessed, the study looked at peripheral blood alone. Sequencing and analysis were limited to the TCR beta chain. The authors noted that the small sample size was a limitation that may lower accuracy. Persistent disease showed preferential use of TRBV28, TRBJ1-2 and TRBJ2-5, whereas newly diagnosed disease favored TRBV20-1 and TRBJ2-1. Persistent Graves' disease patients showed lower TCR Shannon entropy and fewer highly expanded clones than newly diagnosed patients, suggesting clonal expansion. Patients with persistent disease shared more public clonotypes (around 3,000) than newly diagnosed patients did (around 980).

A note on this clonotype: This clone's antigen is unknown. No base qualities exist here, and no much larger clone lies one base off it.

This specimen's time point label, interpreted: persistent/refractory GD, antithyroid drugs over 5 years with positive TRAb. For both TCR sequencing and RNA sequencing, RNA was extracted from PBMCs in TRIzol. The diagnosis of Graves' disease was made according to American Thyroid Association guidelines. Recruitment of patients was carried out at an endocrinology department in Xi'an, China. From each patient, 8 to 10 milliliters of peripheral blood was collected into an EDTA anticoagulant tube. Ficoll Paque Plus density gradient separation was used to isolate PBMCs, and no further T cell sorting was performed. An Agilent 2100 Bioanalyzer and agarose gel were used to check RNA quality, while a NanoDrop 2000 measured RNA concentration. Preparation of the library involved multiplex PCR. Sequencing took place on an Illumina HiSeq 4000. iRepertoire HTBI primers and Arm-PCR amplification of CDR3 regions were used to construct TCR beta libraries. Gel purification was performed on PCR products prior to sequencing. Per the source publication's procedure: Gene usage analysis of CDR3 amino acid clonotypes used the approximately 62 TRBV and more than 13 TRBJ segments found across samples. COPE and FqMerger were used to merge filtered high-quality paired reads into contigs. Contigs were aligned with BLAST to IMGT TRBV, TRBD and TRBJ reference genes, and CDR3 was defined per IMGT. Highly expanded clones were defined as clonotypes with a frequency above 0.1%. Shannon entropy served as the measure of repertoire diversity, while the Gini coefficient captured V-J evenness. A clonotype was considered public if more than one individual shared it. TCRdb ran its own pipeline on the public reads, namely fastp trimming at Q25 and MiXCR clone calling, and kept in-frame beta chains. Every entry covers one CDR3 protein and lists the most common genes and DNA from its rows. The V and J calls and clone size are TCRdb's, not the authors'. Here the sample has about 660,000 distinct CDR3 sequences; 25% to 35% occur a single time. 42% of the sample is in the top ten clones.

Including the terminal cysteine and phenylalanine, the CDR3 comprises 15 residues. Here the CDR3 DNA is all that survives: 45 bases in frame from base 1. Trimming takes 2 bases from V and 0 bases from J, and the germline ends sit 10 bases apart. CDR1 ENHRY and CDR2 SYGVKD are derived from the germline V gene. Material: peripheral blood mononuclear cells (PBMCs), obtained when the disease was refractory, from a patient treated with antithyroid drugs. The TCR originated in a female donor with Graves disease. The receptor chain draws on TRBV10-3 and TRBJ1-2, with a weak D call of TRBD1 (6 bases match). The nucleotide sequence is TGTGCCATCAGTGAGACAGGGAAGCCTAACTATGGCTACACCTTC. Its product reads: CAISETGKPNYGYTF.